One and the same sample provided the 18 T cell receptor beta chains below, sequenced in a study of a mutant IDH1 vaccine in newly diagnosed glioma. These TCRs' antigens remain unknown. Sequenced by immunoSEQ multiplex PCR; TCRdb stores in-frame clones only, minus some. The repertoire has around 36,000 clones, roughly nine tenths of them found once; the top ten carry around 2.5%. Time point denoted: week 5, during vaccination. It was 300 ug of mutant IDH1 20-mer peptide that made up each vaccine dose, given with topical imiquimod. Sequences were derived from PBMCs, sampled from a glioma patient whose treatment included an IDH1 peptide vaccine. These receptor sequences come from a man in his forties or fifties with glioma.

The rearrangement joins TRBV7-2 to TRBJ2-7; the D gene could be TRBD1 or TRBD2 (5 bases each). The V gene's germline CDR1 is SGHTA and CDR2 FQGNSA. The CDR3 loop spans 13 amino acids. V lost 3 bases and J 2 bases, leaving 8 bases between the germline ends. The CDR3: CASSLQGPYEQYF. For the CDR3, the DNA is TGTGCCAGCAGCTTGCAGGGACCCTACGAGCAGTACTTC.

Written as DNA, the CDR3 is TGTGCCAGTAGTATAGTCCGGCAGGGACCTAACTATGGCTACACCTTC. This codes for CASSIVRQGPNYGYTF. The gene calls are TRBV19 and TRBJ1-2; D might be TRBD1 (5 bases). The V gene's germline CDR1 is LNHDA and CDR2 SQIVND (reference sequence). Trimming took off 1 base at V and 0 bases at J, with 12 bases between the two ends. The CDR3 loop spans 16 amino acids.

The chain couples TRBV6-5 to TRBJ2-1; 8 bases fit TRBD2. With 2 bases clipped from V and 3 bases from J, the junction kept 6 bases outside the gene matches. CDR1 MNHEY and CDR2 SVGAGI come from the germline V gene. This CDR3 comprises 16 residues. The CDR3: CASSYASSGGYNEQFF. The CDR3 nucleotides read TGTGCCAGCAGTTACGCATCGAGCGGGGGCTACAATGAGCAGTTCTTC.

This chain uses TRBV5-4 with TRBJ1-3, with 8 bases matching TRBD1. V lost 4 bases and J lost 2; bases outside the gene matches: 14. This CDR3 region has 18 residues. The germline V gene has CDR1 SGHNT and CDR2 YYREEE (reference sequence). This CDR3 reads CASSRGQGGRGPGNTIYF. DNA of the CDR3: TGTGCCAGCAGCCGAGGACAGGGAGGAAGGGGTCCTGGAAACACCATATATTTT. Using reference TRBV5-4 and TRBJ1-3 for the parts outside the CDR3, the full variable domain is ETGVTQSPTHLIKTRGQQVTLRCSSQSGHNTVSWYQQALGQGPQFIFQYYREEENGRGNFPPRFSGLQFPNYSSELNVNALELDDSALYLCASSRGQGGRGPGNTIYFGEGSWLTVV.

The chain carries TRBV28 and TRBJ1-2, with a tentative D call TRBD1 (5 bases). This CDR3 has 14 amino acids. The V gene's germline CDR1 is MDHEN and CDR2 SYDVKM. The V and J ends lost 5 bases and 5 bases respectively, with 15 bases between them. CDR3 protein: CASSKGTRLYGYTF. As DNA, the CDR3 is TGTGCCAGCAGTAAGGGGACGCGACTTTATGGCTACACCTTC.

This chain uses TRBV19 with TRBJ2-7, with 10 bases matching TRBD2. Germline trimming cut 3 bases from V and 2 bases from J; bases unmatched to any gene: 4. In germline, CDR1 is LNHDA, CDR2 SQIVND (reference sequence). The CDR3 length is 15 residues. The CDR3 is CASSIMSGGAYEQYF. CDR3 in DNA: TGTGCCAGTAGTATTATGAGCGGGGGGGCCTACGAGCAGTACTTC.

The rearrangement uses TRBV5-1 and TRBJ2-7; D may correspond to TRBD1 or TRBD2 (5 bases each). Germline V gene sequence: CDR1 SGHRS, CDR2 YFSETQ. V lost 5 bases and J 0 bases, leaving 12 bases between the germline ends. CDR3 size: 14 residues. For the CDR3, the DNA is TGCGCCAGCAGGGGGGACGGTAGCTCCTACGAGCAGTACTTC. Protein: CASRGDGSSYEQYF. The variable domain in full, with the rest retrieved from reference TRBV5-1 and TRBJ2-7, is KAGVTQTPRYLIKTRGQQVTLSCSPISGHRSVSWYQQTPGQGLQFLFEYFSETQRNKGNFPGRFSGRQFSNSRSEMNVSTLELGDSALYLCASRGDGSSYEQYFGPGTRLTVT.

This clone was picked up a small number of times. Mismatch with germline at one junction end may stem from a read error. The rearrangement links TRBV5-4 to TRBJ1-1; D gene ambiguous. CDR3 length: 13 residues. Germline CDR1 and CDR2: SGHNT and YYREEE (reference sequence). The CDR3 spells CASTLGANTEAFF. In nucleotides, the CDR3 is TGTGCCAGCACCTTGGGTGCGAACACTGAAGCTTTCTTT.

The sample holds one count of this clone. J is TRBJ1-5 and V is TRBV27, with 7 bases lining up with TRBD1. V gave up 0 bases and J gave up 5 bases; unmatched junction bases: 10. In germline, CDR1 is MNHEY, CDR2 SMNVEV (reference sequence). The CDR3 loop spans 17 amino acids. Here the CDR3 reads CASSLSIRGDSHQPQHF. DNA for the CDR3: TGTGCCAGCAGTTTATCAATCAGGGGGGATTCGCATCAGCCCCAGCATTTT.

The chain joins TRBV6-5 to TRBJ1-2, with 9 positions matching TRBD1. The CDR3 covers 15 residues. Germline V gives CDR1 MNHEY, CDR2 SVGAGI. The J segment lost 4 bases and the V segment lost 2 bases, leaving 5 bases of the junction unmatched. The chain's CDR3 is CASSYVQGAVYGYTF. The CDR3 coding sequence is TGTGCCAGCAGTTACGTACAGGGGGCAGTCTATGGCTACACCTTC.

This clone was seen just once. The chain links TRBV2 to TRBJ1-1; D not certain. Between the trimmed V and J ends, which lost 7 bases and 4 bases, there was a span of 13 bases. The CDR3 extends over 13 amino acids. Germline V gene sequence: CDR1 SNHLY, CDR2 FYNNEI. CDR3: CASTGLPGTEAFF. The CDR3 DNA follows: TGTGCCAGCACTGGGCTTCCTGGCACTGAAGCTTTCTTT. The variable domain in full, with the rest retrieved from reference TRBV2 and TRBJ1-1, is EPEVTQTPSHQVTQMGQEVILRCVPISNHLYFYWYRQILGQKVEFLVSFYNNEISEKSEIFDDQFSVERPDGSNFTLKIRSTKLEDSAMYFCASTGLPGTEAFFGQGTRLTVV.

This chain uses TRBV6-1 with TRBJ1-6, with no clear D. Looked up from germline, CDR1 is MNHNS and CDR2 is SASEGT. This CDR3 contains 17 residues. V gave up 2 bases and J gave up 0 bases, with 11 bases separating them. Here the CDR3 DNA reads TGTGCCAGCAGTGAACGGCCTTCTAGCTCCTATAATTCACCCCTCCACTTT. As protein: CASSERPSSSYNSPLHF.

The chain links TRBV28 to TRBJ2-6; weak D call: TRBD2 (6 bases). The CDR3 length is 16 residues. CDR1 and CDR2 (germline): MDHEN, SYDVKM. Trimming stripped 4 bases from V and 2 bases from J, with 12 bases between. CDR3 DNA: TGTGCCAGCAGTTCGGGGGTAAGGGCTGGGGCCAACGTCCTGACTTTC. Its protein is CASSSGVRAGANVLTF.

This clone was counted a few times. The chain carries TRBV4-3 and TRBJ2-7; no clear D. The CDR3 has 15 amino acids. V was trimmed by 0 bases and J by 7 bases, leaving 16 bases between them. CDR1 and CDR2 (germline): LGHNA, YSLEER. As DNA, the CDR3 is TGCGCCAGCAGCCAAGATTCGGGCCCCCTGGGGGAGCAGTACTTC. This translates into CASSQDSGPLGEQYF.

This chain uses TRBV4-3 with TRBJ2-7; D possibly uses TRBD1 or TRBD2 (5 bases each). Germline CDR1 and CDR2: LGHNA and YSLEER. This CDR3 has 14 residues. The ends were cut back, 0 bases at V and 4 bases at J, with 10 bases in the middle. The CDR3 region is CASSQDQRGYEQYF. Written as DNA, the CDR3 is TGCGCCAGCAGCCAAGATCAGAGGGGATACGAGCAGTACTTC.

The gene calls are TRBV19 and TRBJ2-5; D might be TRBD2 (6 bases). Germline CDR1 and CDR2: LNHDA and SQIVND (reference sequence). CDR3 size: 13 residues. Trimming left V 3 bases short and J 6 bases short, with 11 bases between. Here the CDR3 reads CASSILGGKTQYF. DNA for the CDR3: TGTGCCAGTAGTATCCTGGGCGGGAAGACCCAGTACTTC.

The chain uses TRBV5-6 and TRBJ1-2, with 9 bases matching TRBD1. The germline gives CDR1 SGHDT, CDR2 YYEEEE. This CDR3 is 14 amino acids long. Germline trimming cut 4 bases from V and 6 bases from J; bases unmatched to any gene: 7. The CDR3 region has the DNA TGTGCCAGCAGCCTCGGGACAGGGATCCATGGCTACACCTTC. The encoded protein is CASSLGTGIHGYTF.

V gene TRBV9 combines with J gene TRBJ2-3; 9 nucleotides match TRBD2. This CDR3 comprises 16 residues. CDR1 and CDR2 (germline): SGDLS, YYNGEE. Trimming at V came to 2 bases and at J to 2 bases, leaving 6 bases not matched to a gene. The CDR3 loop is CASSVPSGALTDTQYF. The CDR3 DNA reads as TGTGCCAGCAGCGTTCCTAGCGGGGCTCTCACAGATACGCAGTATTTT. Looking up the rest from reference TRBV9 and TRBJ2-3 gives the full variable domain: DSGVTQTPKHLITATGQRVTLRCSPRSGDLSVYWYQQSLDQGLQFLIQYYNGEERAKGNILERFSAQQFPDLHSELNLSSLELGDSALYFCASSVPSGALTDTQYFGPGTRLTVL.